This TCR beta chain was recovered during a study of shared T cell receptors in the human thymus. The CDR3 totals 15 residues. V gave up 2 bases and J gave up 2 bases, with 12 bases separating them. Germline loops: CDR1 SGHTA, CDR2 FQGTGA. Libraries were prepared by immunoSEQ multiplex PCR; TCRdb keeps only in-frame clonotypes and omits some of them. The sample holds about 660,000 clones, 88% seen once. These data were also filed under a second study, of human thymus T cells. As reported in that work: Thymus tissue for the work was resected from patients undergoing corrective heart surgery. Biased V and J segment usage appeared in thymus and peripheral blood.

This sequence originates from a boy less than two years old with a congenital heart defect. The V and J genes are TRBV7-3 and TRBJ1-2; possibly TRBD1 for D (6 bases). Input material: thymocytes. The chain's CDR3 is CASSLGTGLNYGYTF. The CDR3 nucleotides read TGTGCCAGCAGCTTAGGTACAGGGCTAAACTATGGCTACACCTTC.